This T cell receptor (beta chain) comes out of a study of CD8+ T cells in alopecia areata. Across the whole study: Tofacitinib was taken orally by treated patients, and the dose was 5 to 10 mg twice daily. Regarding the study as a whole: Tofacitinib did not eliminate many expanded lesional clones from scalp or blood. In scalp, tofacitinib significantly decreased clonality and expanded CD8+ clones among the top 100. TCRs were shared less clearly across patients than in mice, possibly for HLA-related reasons.

Reverse transcribed after extraction, RNA yielded cDNA as the sequencing template. Sequencing was performed with immunoSEQ multiplex PCR; in TCRdb, only in-frame clones are kept and a portion is missing. The profile shows about 190,000 clones, about three fifths of them singletons. Stated treatment: oral pan-JAK inhibitor, 5-10 mg twice daily. Germline CDR1 reads MNHEY; CDR2 reads SMNVEV (reference sequence). Unmatched junction bases numbered 13, after V lost 5 bases and J lost 5 bases. The CDR3 is made up of 17 amino acids. On this clone: Its antigen is unidentified.

The clonotype was recovered from a human donor with alopecia areata. The specimen was CD4+ T cells sorted from blood, collected at week 4, from a patient treated with tofacitinib. This rearrangement joins TRBV27 to TRBJ2-3; 10 bases line up with TRBD2. In nucleotides, the CDR3 is TGTGCCAGCAGTCATCAGATGCCTAGCGGGAGAGGAGATACGCAGTATTTT. This gives the protein CASSHQMPSGRGDTQYF.